The 23 T cell receptor beta chains given below trace back to one sample, sequenced in a study of T cells in localized non-small cell lung cancer. The table came from immunoSEQ multiplex PCR; TCRdb's copy has only in-frame clones and leaves some out. The sample yields around 79,000 clones, roughly 80% seen once. Sequenced material: PBMCs, taken before any cancer treatment. The receptors derive from a man between 35 and 75 years old with stage II squamous cell lung carcinoma.

The chain couples TRBV7-8 to TRBJ2-7; D gene ambiguous. Looked up from germline, CDR1 is SGHVS and CDR2 is FQNEAQ. The CDR3 has 14 amino acids. The ends were cut back, 5 bases at V and 0 bases at J, with 11 bases in the middle. The chain's CDR3 is CASSRTVTSYEQYF. The CDR3, as DNA: TGTGCCAGCAGCCGGACGGTGACCTCCTACGAGCAGTACTTC.

This clone was seen only once. The chain is built from TRBV28 and TRBJ2-7; D may correspond to TRBD1 or TRBD2 (7 bases each). The CDR3 loop spans 14 amino acids. The germline gives CDR1 MDHEN, CDR2 SYDVKM. V was trimmed by 6 bases and J by 2 bases, leaving 14 bases between them. CDR3 sequence reads: CASRTQGRAYEQYF. DNA of the CDR3: TGTGCCAGCAGAACACAGGGGAGGGCCTACGAGCAGTACTTC. Based on the CDR3 plus reference TRBV28 and TRBJ2-7, the full variable domain is DVKVTQSSRYLVKRTGEKVFLECVQDMDHENMFWYRQDPGLGLRLIYFSYDVKMKEKGDIPEGYSVSREKKERFSLILESASTNQTSMYLCASRTQGRAYEQYFGPGTRLTVT.

V gene TRBV7-8 combines with J gene TRBJ2-5; the D call may be TRBD1 or TRBD2 (7 bases each). Per germline, CDR1 SGHVS and CDR2 FQNEAQ. The CDR3 has 16 amino acids. V lost 5 bases and J lost 5, with 21 bases in between. The CDR3 sequence: CASSPILPQGGETQYF. CDR3 nucleotides: TGTGCCAGCAGCCCCATCCTCCCCCAGGGGGGGGAGACCCAGTACTTC. The full variable domain, in which reference TRBV7-8 and TRBJ2-5 provide the parts outside the CDR3, is GAGVSQSPRYKVAKRGQDVALRCDPISGHVSLFWYQQALGQGPEFLTYFQNEAQLDKSGLPSDRFFAERPEGSVSTLKIQRTQQEDSAVYLCASSPILPQGGETQYFGPGTRLLVL.

This clone is a singleton in its sample. The chain carries TRBV7-2 and TRBJ2-4; D gene uncertain. The CDR3 is 15 amino acids. Germline CDR1 and CDR2: SGHTA and FQGNSA. Between the trimmed V and J ends, which lost 4 bases and 2 bases, there was a span of 12 bases. The CDR3 is CASSWDGESKNIQYF. CDR3 DNA: TGTGCCAGCAGCTGGGATGGCGAGTCCAAAAACATTCAGTACTTC.

The chain carries TRBV28 and TRBJ2-2, with D uncertain. V lost 7 bases, J lost 5 bases, and 11 bases lay in between. In germline, CDR1 is MDHEN, CDR2 SYDVKM. This CDR3 spans 13 amino acids. The DNA for the CDR3 is TGTGCCAGCACGCCGGGCCGAACCGGGGAGCTGTTTTTT. Encoded protein: CASTPGRTGELFF.

V and J are TRBV19 and TRBJ1-5, with 9 bases identical to TRBD1. V gave up 5 bases and J gave up 4 bases; unmatched junction bases: 3. Germline V gene data show CDR1 as LNHDA and CDR2 as SQIVND (reference sequence). The CDR3 runs 14 residues. The CDR3 is CASSLGTGNQPQHF. CDR3 DNA sequence: TGTGCCAGTAGTCTCGGGACAGGGAATCAGCCCCAGCATTTT.

V gene TRBV6-5 combines with J gene TRBJ2-4; tentatively, D is TRBD2 (6 bases). The ends were cut back, 5 bases at V and 9 bases at J, with 8 bases in the middle. CDR3 length: 11 amino acids. Per the germline V gene, CDR1 is MNHEY and CDR2 is SVGAGI. The chain's CDR3 is CASSDGGIQYF. The CDR3 bases are TGTGCCAGCAGTGACGGGGGCATTCAGTACTTC.

This sequence joins TRBV4-2 and TRBJ1-6, with a possible D match to TRBD1 (5 bases). CDR3 length: 14 residues. The V end lost 0 bases, the J end lost 10 bases, and 10 bases lay between the germline ends. Germline values: CDR1 LGHNA, CDR2 YNFKEQ. CDR3: CASSQERGNSPLHF. CDR3 bases: TGTGCCAGCAGCCAAGAGAGGGGAAACTCACCCCTCCACTTT.

This chain connects TRBV30 to TRBJ2-7; the match to TRBD1 covers 12 bases. The V and J ends lost 2 bases and 6 bases, in that order; junction bases with no gene match: 5. This CDR3 contains 14 residues. Germline V gene sequence: CDR1 GTSNPN, CDR2 SVGIG (reference sequence). CDR3 sequence: CAWSSRDRGLEQYF. For the CDR3, the DNA is TGTGCCTGGAGTAGCCGGGACAGGGGGCTCGAGCAGTACTTC.

V usage is TRBV28 and J usage is TRBJ1-2; D uncertain. Germline CDR1 reads MDHEN; CDR2 reads SYDVKM. With 3 bases removed from V and 2 bases from J, the gap between germline ends came to 16 bases. The CDR3 runs to 16 residues. CDR3 residues: CASSFSARFHNYGYTF. The CDR3 DNA is TGTGCCAGCAGTTTTTCCGCGCGCTTTCACAACTATGGCTACACCTTC.

The V call is TRBV15, the J call TRBJ1-6; 10 nucleotides agree with TRBD1. The germline V gene encodes CDR1 LNHNV and CDR2 YYDKDF (reference sequence). The CDR3 contains 14 residues. The J segment lost 8 bases and the V segment lost 4 bases, leaving 2 bases of the junction unmatched. The chain's CDR3 is CATSIDRGHSPLHF. The CDR3 DNA is TGTGCCACCAGCATCGACAGGGGGCATTCACCCCTCCACTTT.

This chain joins TRBV30 and TRBJ1-3, with 11 bases lining up with TRBD1. CDR3 length: 19 amino acids. V shed 3 bases and J 1 base; nucleotides not matched to a gene: 14. Germline V gene sequence: CDR1 GTSNPN, CDR2 SVGIG (reference sequence). The CDR3 here is CAWSSNLRTGGTSGNTIYF. The CDR3 DNA sequence: TGTGCCTGGAGCAGCAACCTCCGGACAGGGGGCACTTCTGGAAACACCATATATTTT.

The gene calls are TRBV7-8 and TRBJ2-2, with no clear D. The CDR3 length is 15 residues. CDR1 and CDR2 (germline): SGHVS, FQNEAQ. The germline V and J ends were trimmed by 1 base and 5 bases, with 11 bases remaining between them. The CDR3 coding sequence is TGTGCCAGCAGCTTAGGCGGCGTTCGTACCGGGGAGCTGTTTTTT. Its protein product is CASSLGGVRTGELFF.

The chain is built from TRBV5-4 and TRBJ2-2; D gene ambiguous. This CDR3 spans 14 amino acids. Germline V gives CDR1 SGHNT, CDR2 YYREEE (reference sequence). V was shortened by 3 bases and J by 1 base, with 7 bases between the two germline ends. In nucleotides, the CDR3 is TGTGCCAGCAGCTCGGACCAGAACACCGGGGAGCTGTTTTTT. It encodes CASSSDQNTGELFF.

The rearrangement joins TRBV11-2 to TRBJ1-1, with D tentatively TRBD1 (6 bases). This CDR3 has 13 residues. Germline CDR1 reads SGHAT; CDR2 reads FQNNGV. The V and J ends lost 2 bases and 4 bases respectively, with 8 bases between them. The CDR3 is CASSLQGPTEAFF. The CDR3 DNA follows: TGTGCCAGCAGCTTACAGGGGCCCACTGAAGCTTTCTTT.

This chain connects TRBV5-4 to TRBJ1-1; 10 nucleotides agree with TRBD1. The CDR3 has 15 amino acids. Trimming at V came to 4 bases and at J to 7 bases, leaving 10 bases not matched to a gene. CDR1 is SGHNT, CDR2 YYREEE, per germline (reference sequence). CDR3 in DNA: TGTGCCAGCAGCCAGGGGGGGACAGGGGCCAGTGAAGCTTTCTTT. Residues: CASSQGGTGASEAFF.

This chain uses TRBV28 with TRBJ1-6, with a possible D match to TRBD1 (5 bases). V was clipped by 6 bases and J by 3 bases, with 9 bases between them. This CDR3 comprises 14 residues. Germline lookup yields CDR1 MDHEN and CDR2 SYDVKM. The CDR3: CASRVQDYNSPLHF. CDR3 coding DNA: TGTGCCAGCAGAGTACAGGACTATAATTCACCCCTCCACTTT.

This chain uses TRBV4-2 with TRBJ1-2, with 8 bases matching TRBD1. CDR1 and CDR2 (germline): LGHNA, YNFKEQ. The CDR3 length is 16 residues. The V segment lost 4 bases and the J segment 1 base; nucleotides outside the gene matches: 8. The CDR3 DNA reads as TGTGCCAGCAGCCCGGACAGGGCCGGGAATAACTATGGCTACACCTTC. Translating gives CASSPDRAGNNYGYTF.

The rearrangement uses TRBV5-6 and TRBJ2-3; 11 bases fit TRBD2. Unmatched junction bases numbered 4, after V lost 0 bases and J lost 10 bases. The CDR3 runs 14 residues. The germline V gene encodes CDR1 SGHDT and CDR2 YYEEEE. CDR3 bases: TGTGCCAGCAGCTTGGCTAGCGGGGGGACCCCGCAGTATTTT. Translation gives CASSLASGGTPQYF.

The J gene is TRBJ2-3, the V gene TRBV7-9, with 8 positions matching TRBD1. Trimming cost V 4 bases and J 2 bases; bases outside gene matches: 5. CDR3 length equals 15 residues. Germline values: CDR1 SEHNR, CDR2 FQNEAQ (reference sequence). The CDR3 DNA reads TGTGCCAGCAGCTCCCCGGACAGGGCCACAGATACGCAGTATTTT. Amino acid sequence: CASSSPDRATDTQYF. The complete variable domain, with remaining parts taken from reference TRBV7-9 and TRBJ2-3, reads DTGVSQNPRHKITKRGQNVTFRCDPISEHNRLYWYRQTLGQGPEFLTYFQNEAQLEKSRLLSDRFSAERPKGSFSTLEIQRTEQGDSAMYLCASSSPDRATDTQYFGPGTRLTVL.

About this clone: Possible read error: a much larger clone is one base away. This sample includes further DNA sequences coding for the same CDR3. The genes are TRBV28 and TRBJ1-2, with D unresolved. Trimming removed 6 bases from V and 1 base from J, with 3 bases in between. The germline V gene has CDR1 MDHEN and CDR2 SYDVKM. There are 11 residues in the CDR3. Here the CDR3 DNA reads TGTGCCAGCAGCAGTAACTATGGCTACACCTTC. Protein sequence: CASSSNYGYTF.

This chain joins TRBV9 and TRBJ2-7, with 8 bases matching TRBD2. Germline values: CDR1 SGDLS, CDR2 YYNGEE. Trimming at V came to 0 bases and at J to 2 bases, leaving 4 bases not matched to a gene. The CDR3 spans 15 residues. As DNA, the CDR3 is TGTGCCAGCAGCGTAGGCACTAGCGGAACCTACGAGCAGTACTTC. This encodes CASSVGTSGTYEQYF.

The chain employs TRBV4-3 and TRBJ2-7; 9 bases map to TRBD1. V shed 3 bases and J 1 base; nucleotides not matched to a gene: 7. The CDR3 is 16 residues long. Germline values: CDR1 LGHNA, CDR2 YSLEER. CDR3: CASSQKAGQGSYEQYF. In DNA form, the CDR3 reads TGCGCCAGCAGCCAGAAGGCGGGACAGGGATCCTACGAGCAGTACTTC.